This record covers a single T cell receptor beta chain. One junction end does not reproduce the germline sequence, and a read error may be involved. The sample comes from a study of shared clonotypes between healthy human individuals. Using immunoSEQ multiplex PCR, the repertoire was profiled, and TCRdb retains in-frame clones only, with some absent. The sample carries 950,000 to 1,300,000 clones, about three quarters recorded once. The CDR3 spans 15 residues. Germline loops: CDR1 SGHAT, CDR2 FQNNGV. The sequence came from a man aged 18 to 30 in good health. The source material was memory CD4+ T cells sorted from blood. Documented subset: CD45RA-negative fraction. This chain joins TRBV11-2 and TRBJ2-7, with 11 bases fitting TRBD2. Here the CDR3 reads CASSPDSGRAQEQYF. The CDR3 DNA is TGCGCCAGCAGCCCGGATAGCGGGAGGGCTCAAGAGCAGTACTTC.